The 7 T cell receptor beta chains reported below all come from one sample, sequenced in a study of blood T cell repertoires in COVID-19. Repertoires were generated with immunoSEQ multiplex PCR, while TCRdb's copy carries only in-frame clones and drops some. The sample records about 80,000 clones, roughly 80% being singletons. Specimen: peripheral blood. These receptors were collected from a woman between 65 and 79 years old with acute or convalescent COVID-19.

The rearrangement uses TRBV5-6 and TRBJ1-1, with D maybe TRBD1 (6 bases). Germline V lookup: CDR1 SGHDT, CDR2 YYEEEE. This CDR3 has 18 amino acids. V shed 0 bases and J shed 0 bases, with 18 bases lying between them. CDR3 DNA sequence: TGTGCCAGCAGCTTGGACAGGGCTTGGGCATACGTGAACACTGAAGCTTTCTTT. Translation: CASSLDRAWAYVNTEAFF.

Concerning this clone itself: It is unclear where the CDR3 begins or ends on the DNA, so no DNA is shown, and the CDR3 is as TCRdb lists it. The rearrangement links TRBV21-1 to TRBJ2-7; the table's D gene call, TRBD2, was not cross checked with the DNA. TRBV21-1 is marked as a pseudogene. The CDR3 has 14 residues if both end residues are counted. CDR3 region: CASREREYFCEQYF.

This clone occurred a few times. CDR3 nucleotide sequence: TGCGCCAGCAGCTTCTTACGGGAAGAGTACAATGAGCAGTTCTTC. It encodes CASSFLREEYNEQFF. J is TRBJ2-1 and V is TRBV5-1, with a weak D call TRBD2 (5 bases). The germline V gene encodes CDR1 SGHRS and CDR2 YFSETQ. The germline V and J ends were trimmed by 2 bases and 4 bases, with 13 bases remaining between them. This CDR3 is built from 15 residues.

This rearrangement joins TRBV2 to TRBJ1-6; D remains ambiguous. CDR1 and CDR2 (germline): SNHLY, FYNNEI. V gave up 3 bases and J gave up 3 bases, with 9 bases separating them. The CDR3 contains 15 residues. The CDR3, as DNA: TGTGCCAGCAGTGAGGGTCCGGGCTATAATTCACCCCTCCACTTT. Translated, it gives CASSEGPGYNSPLHF.

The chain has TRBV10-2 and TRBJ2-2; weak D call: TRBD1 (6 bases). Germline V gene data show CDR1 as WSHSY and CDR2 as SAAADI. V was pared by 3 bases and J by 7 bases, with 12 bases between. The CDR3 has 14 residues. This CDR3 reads CASSDLGAGGELFF. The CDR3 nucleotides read TGCGCCAGCAGTGATTTGGGGGCCGGCGGGGAGCTGTTTTTT.

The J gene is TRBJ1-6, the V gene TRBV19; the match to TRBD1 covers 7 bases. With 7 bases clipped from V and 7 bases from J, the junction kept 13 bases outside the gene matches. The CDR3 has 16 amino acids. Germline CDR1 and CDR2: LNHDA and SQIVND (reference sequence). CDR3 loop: CASTPDSGTANSPLHF. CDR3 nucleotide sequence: TGTGCCAGTACTCCAGACAGTGGGACAGCGAATTCACCCCTCCACTTT.

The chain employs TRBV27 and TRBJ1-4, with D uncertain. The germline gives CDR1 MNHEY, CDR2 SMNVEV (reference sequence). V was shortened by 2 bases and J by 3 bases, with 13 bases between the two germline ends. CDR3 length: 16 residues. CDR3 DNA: TGTGCCAGCAGTTTACGGGGAGGAACCCCTAATGAAAAACTGTTTTTT. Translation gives CASSLRGGTPNEKLFF.